This T cell receptor (beta chain) was captured in a study of blood T cell repertoires in COVID-19. Methods used by the authors: From reference gene primer amplification, estimates of nucleated cell counts were derived. Generated by immunoSEQ multiplex PCR, the TCRdb table keeps only in-frame clones and is missing some. That table supplies the V and J calls and clone size; D and trimming were determined from the DNA. The sample consists of 75,000 to 95,000 clones, 85% to 90% of them appearing once. The sequencing sample was made of peripheral blood. The TCR sequence derives from a human donor in a cohort sampled during active COVID-19.

CDR3: CASSVGLAVTDTQYF. As DNA, the CDR3 is TGTGCCAGCAGCGTAGGGCTAGCGGTCACAGATACGCAGTATTTT. This sequence joins TRBV9 and TRBJ2-3; 7 bases agree with TRBD2. The CDR3 consists of 15 residues. The junction had 3 bases not matched to a gene; V was cut back by 0 bases and J by 2 bases. Germline CDR1 reads SGDLS; CDR2 reads YYNGEE. The full variable domain, rest sourced from reference TRBV9 and TRBJ2-3, is DSGVTQTPKHLITATGQRVTLRCSPRSGDLSVYWYQQSLDQGLQFLIQYYNGEERAKGNILERFSAQQFPDLHSELNLSSLELGDSALYFCASSVGLAVTDTQYFGPGTRLTVL.